These T cell receptor beta chains were read from a single sample in a study of immune evolution from preneoplasia to lung adenocarcinoma. Here immunoSEQ multiplex PCR was the method, and the copy in TCRdb shows in-frame clones only, minus some. Of some 7,800 clones in the sample, around 77% were seen once. Sequencing was performed on FFPE lung adenocarcinoma in situ tissue. The receptors shown here come from a donor at least 70 years old with lung adenocarcinoma. Some clones in this sample may be carry-over from other donors' samples. Both conserved end residues are part of each CDR3. The order of the fields is clone size, J gene, V gene, D gene, CDR3 DNA, CDR3 protein. D genes are given only for firm matches. A row's size may be missing; if present it is once, few, many or a size class.

NA | TRBJ1-3 | TRBV6-6 | TRBD1 | TGTGCCAGCAGACCAGGGGGCGGTGGAAACACCATATATTTT | CASRPGGGGNTIYF
NA | TRBJ1-1 | TRBV29-1 | TRBD1 | TGCAGCGCGGGACAGGAGGGGACTGAAGCTTTCTTT | CSAGQEGTEAFF
NA | TRBJ2-7 | TRBV11-2 | NA | TGTGCCAGCAGCCCCCAGCAGTTGGGCCCCTACGAGCAGTACTTC | CASSPQQLGPYEQYF
NA | TRBJ2-3 | TRBV25-1 | NA | TGTGCCAGCAGTGATGCCGGACAGCTTACCGATACGCAGTATTTT | CASSDAGQLTDTQYF
NA | TRBJ2-1 | TRBV30 | TRBD2 | TGTGCCTGTGGGGTAGCGGGGGGGCCCTGGGAGCAGTTCTTC | CACGVAGGPWEQFF
NA | TRBJ1-1 | TRBV6-1 | NA | TGTGCCAGCAGTGAAGGACAGGTAAACACTGAAGCTTTCTTT | CASSEGQVNTEAFF
NA | TRBJ1-4 | TRBV10-3 | TRBD1 | TGTGCCATCAGTGACCCCACACAGGGGGGATCTAATGAAAAACTGTTTTTT | CAISDPTQGGSNEKLFF
NA | TRBJ1-2 | TRBV6-5 | TRBD1 | TGTGCCAGCAGACTCACAGGGGGTCAGGGCGGCTACACCTTC | CASRLTGGQGGYTF
NA | TRBJ2-5 | TRBV30 | NA | TGTGCCTGGATTAAGGGCGGAGAGACCCAGTACTTC | CAWIKGGETQYF
NA | TRBJ1-5 | TRBV30 | NA | TGTGCCTGGAGAGGGCAGGCGAGTCATCAGCCCCAGCATTTT | CAWRGQASHQPQHF
NA | TRBJ1-6 | TRBV5-1 | NA | TGCGCCAGCAGCTCGGCCGGGACGGGCAATTCACCCCTCCACTTT | CASSSAGTGNSPLHF
NA | TRBJ2-1 | TRBV14 | NA | TGTGCCAGCAGCCAGGCCCTAGCGAGAGAGCAGTTCTTC | CASSQALAREQFF
NA | TRBJ1-2 | TRBV4-1 | NA | TGCGCCAGCAGCCAAGAATCCGGAGTTAGGGGAAGCGATGACTACACCTTC | CASSQESGVRGSDDYTF
medium-sized | TRBJ1-5 | TRBV15 | NA | TGTGCCACCAGCAGACAGGGCTCTGGACAGCCCCAGCATTTT | CATSRQGSGQPQHF
NA | TRBJ2-2 | TRBV5-1 | NA | TGCGCCAGCAGTTCCACCGGGGAGCTGTTTTTT | CASSSTGELFF
NA | TRBJ2-3 | TRBV7-2 | TRBD1 | TGTGCCAGCAGCCAGGACAGGGGGAGAGATACGCAGTATTTT | CASSQDRGRDTQYF
NA | TRBJ2-7 | TRBV19 | TRBD2 | TGTGCCAGTAGCCCAGTCTTAGCGGGGAGGTACGAGCAGTACTTC | CASSPVLAGRYEQYF
NA | TRBJ1-2 | TRBV9 | NA | TGTGCCAGCAGCGTTAGGGGTGGCTATGGCTACACCTTC | CASSVRGGYGYTF
NA | TRBJ2-7 | TRBV19 | TRBD1 | TGTGCCAGTAGTTTCCGACAGGGGGCGAGGGACGAGCAGTACTTC | CASSFRQGARDEQYF
NA | TRBJ1-3 | TRBV28 | NA | TGTGCCAGCAGGCAGCGTGGAAACACCATATATTTT | CASRQRGNTIYF
NA | TRBJ2-7 | TRBV7-2 | TRBD1 | TGTGCCAGCGCTACAGGGGCGTCCTACGAGCAGTACTTC | CASATGASYEQYF
large | TRBJ1-5 | TRBV28 | NA | TGTGCCAGCAGTGGACAGAACAATCAGCCCCAGCATTTT | CASSGQNNQPQHF
large | TRBJ1-1 | TRBV4-1 | NA | TGCGCCAGCAGCCAAGGCCGGGTGGGTGTAGGGACTGAAGCTTTCTTT | CASSQGRVGVGTEAFF
once | TRBJ1-5 | TRBV6-5 | TRBD1 | TGTGCCAGCAGACAGGGGGCACGTCAGCCCCAGCATTTT | CASRQGARQPQHF
once | TRBJ1-5 | TRBV27 | NA | TGTGCCAGCAGTTTAGACAGATGGAAAGAAAGCAATCAGCCCCAGCATTTT | CASSLDRWKESNQPQHF
NA | TRBJ2-1 | TRBV15 | NA | TGTGCCACCAGCAGAGACAGGGGGGCGCAGTTCTTC | CATSRDRGAQFF
NA | TRBJ1-4 | TRBV5-1 | NA | TGCGCCAGCAGCTTGTCGCTGACAACTAATGAAAAACTGTTTTTT | CASSLSLTTNEKLFF
NA | TRBJ2-7 | TRBV21-1 | NA | TGTGCCAGCCTCCGGGACCCTTACGAGCAGTACTTC | CASLRDPYEQYF
few | TRBJ1-1 | TRBV6-4 | NA | TGTGCCAGCAGTCCGGGACCGGGAGGTACTGAAGCTTTCTTT | CASSPGPGGTEAFF
NA | TRBJ1-3 | TRBV7-9 | NA | TGTGCCAGCAGCTTTTCTGGAAACACCATATATTTT | CASSFSGNTIYF
NA | TRBJ2-7 | TRBV6-6 | NA | TGTGCCAGCAGTGCCCAGGGGCCTAAAGAGCAGTACTTC | CASSAQGPKEQYF
few | TRBJ2-7 | TRBV29-1 | NA | TGCAGCGCCGCAGGGGTCGCCTACGAGCAGTACTTC | CSAAGVAYEQYF
once | TRBJ2-7 | TRBV7-9 | NA | TGTGCCAGCAGCTTAGTCTCAGGGGAGGGCTACGAGCAGTACTTC | CASSLVSGEGYEQYF
NA | TRBJ1-2 | TRBV28 | NA | TGTGCCAGCAGACTTAACCCAAACTATGGCTACACCTTC | CASRLNPNYGYTF
NA | TRBJ1-1 | TRBV10-3 | NA | TGTGCCACCCAGGGTAACACTGAAGCTTTCTTT | CATQGNTEAFF
NA | TRBJ1-4 | TRBV11-2 | TRBD1 | TGTGCCAGCAGCTCCCCAGGGGGAAATGGAAAACTGTTTTTT | CASSSPGGNGKLFF
NA | TRBJ2-3 | TRBV27 | NA | TGTGCCGCGGCCCCGCGCTTGGCAGATACGCAGTATTTT | CAAAPRLADTQYF
NA | TRBJ1-4 | TRBV30 | NA | TGTGCCTGGGGAGACGGTAATGAAAAACTGTTTTTT | CAWGDGNEKLFF
NA | TRBJ2-1 | TRBV7-2 | NA | TGTGCCAGCAGCTTAGGGGGATTCAGTGAGCAGTTCTTC | CASSLGGFSEQFF
NA | TRBJ1-4 | TRBV18 | NA | TGTGCCAGCTCCCCGGGGTCGGGGGTCAATGAAAAACTGTTTTTT | CASSPGSGVNEKLFF
NA | TRBJ1-6 | TRBV6-6 | NA | TGTGCCAGCAATCCTAGGGGGTCCGAAAATTCACCCCTCCACTTT | CASNPRGSENSPLHF
NA | TRBJ2-3 | TRBV7-9 | NA | TGTGCCAGCAGCTTGAACATCTTGGGGCCAGATACGCAGTATTTT | CASSLNILGPDTQYF
NA | TRBJ1-5 | TRBV11-2 | TRBD1 | TGTGCCAGCAGCTTGGGACAGGTCGACCAGCCCCAGCATTTT | CASSLGQVDQPQHF
NA | TRBJ1-3 | TRBV6-1 | TRBD1 | TGTGCCAGTGGACAGGGGGCGTCTGGAAACACCATATATTTT | CASGQGASGNTIYF
few | TRBJ1-1 | TRBV5-1 | NA | TGCGCCAGCAGCTTGTTGCCAGTTGGAGGCACTGAAGCTTTCTTT | CASSLLPVGGTEAFF
few | TRBJ2-2 | TRBV11-2 | NA | TGTGCCAGCAGCTTTGAGTTGGGCGGGGAGCTGTTTTTT | CASSFELGGELFF
NA | TRBJ1-1 | TRBV6-5 | NA | TGTGCCAGCAGTTACTCGGACGGTGGCGTCGGGGCTTTCTTT | CASSYSDGGVGAFF
NA | TRBJ1-6 | TRBV27 | NA | TGTGCCAGCACCTTACGGGTCCCGGGACCCCTCCACTTT | CASTLRVPGPLHF
NA | TRBJ2-7 | TRBV10-3 | TRBD2 | TGTGCCATCAACGAAAAGGGACTATCCTCCCCCGAGCAGTACTTC | CAINEKGLSSPEQYF
NA | TRBJ2-3 | TRBV5-4 | NA | TGTGCCAGCGGCTACTACAATACGCAGTATTTT | CASGYYNTQYF
NA | TRBJ2-1 | TRBV11-2 | NA | TGTGCCAGCAGCTTCGGCCCACAGAATGAGCAGTTCTTC | CASSFGPQNEQFF
few | TRBJ1-6 | TRBV19 | TRBD1 | TGTGCCAGTAGTGCGACAGGGATTTGTTCACCCCTCCACTTT | CASSATGICSPLHF
medium-sized | TRBJ2-2 | TRBV7-3 | NA | TGTGCCAGCAGCTTAGATGGGCGCACCGGGGAGCTGTTTTTT | CASSLDGRTGELFF
few | TRBJ2-5 | TRBV15 | NA | TGTGCCACCAGCTCGGGGTGGGCCCAGTACTTC | CATSSGWAQYF
NA | TRBJ1-1 | TRBV4-2 | NA | TGTGCCAGCAGCAAAGGGATGGGGAACACTGAAGCTTTCTTT | CASSKGMGNTEAFF